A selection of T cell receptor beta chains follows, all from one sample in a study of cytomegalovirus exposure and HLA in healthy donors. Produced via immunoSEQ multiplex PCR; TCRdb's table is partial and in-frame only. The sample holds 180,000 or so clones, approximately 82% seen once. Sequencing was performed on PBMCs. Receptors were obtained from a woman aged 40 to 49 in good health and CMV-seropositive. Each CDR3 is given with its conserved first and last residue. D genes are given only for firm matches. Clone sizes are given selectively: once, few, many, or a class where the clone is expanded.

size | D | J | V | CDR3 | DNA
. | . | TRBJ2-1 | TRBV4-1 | CASSQAQGSGQFF | TGCGCCAGCAGCCAAGCGCAGGGGAGCGGGCAGTTCTTC
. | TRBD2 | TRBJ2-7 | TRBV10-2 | CASGSAGAYEQYF | TGCGCCAGCGGATCAGCGGGAGCCTACGAGCAGTACTTC
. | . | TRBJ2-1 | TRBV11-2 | CASSPRAGSYNEQFF | TGTGCCAGCAGCCCTAGAGCGGGCTCCTACAATGAGCAGTTCTTC
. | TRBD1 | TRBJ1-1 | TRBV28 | CASSTSDRGWTEAFF | TGTGCCAGCAGTACCTCGGACAGGGGCTGGACTGAAGCTTTCTTT
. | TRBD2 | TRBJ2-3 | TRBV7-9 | CASSSRLAGGGADTQYF | TGTGCCAGCAGCTCGAGACTAGCGGGAGGGGGGGCAGATACGCAGTATTTT
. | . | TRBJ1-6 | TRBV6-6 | CASSIWARDSPLHF | TGTGCCAGCAGTATCTGGGCCCGTGATTCACCCCTCCACTTT
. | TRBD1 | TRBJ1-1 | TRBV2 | CASIRGQGAGTEAFF | TGTGCCAGCATTAGAGGTCAGGGGGCCGGCACTGAAGCTTTCTTT
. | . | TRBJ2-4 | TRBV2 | CASSSKNIQYF | TGTGCCAGCAGTTCGAAAAACATTCAGTACTTC
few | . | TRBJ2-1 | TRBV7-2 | CASSLGPYNEQFF | TGTGCCAGCAGCTTAGGGCCATACAATGAGCAGTTCTTC
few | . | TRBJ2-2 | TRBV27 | CASTLDGVEGTGELFF | TGTGCCAGCACCTTAGACGGGGTGGAGGGCACCGGGGAGCTGTTTTTT
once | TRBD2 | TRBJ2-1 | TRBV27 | CASRLTSGRGQFF | TGTGCCAGCAGGCTGACTAGCGGGAGGGGGCAGTTCTTC
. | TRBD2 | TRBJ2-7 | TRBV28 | CASSLAGATYEQYF | TGTGCCAGCAGTTTAGCGGGAGCTACCTACGAGCAGTACTTC
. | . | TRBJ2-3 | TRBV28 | CASSPPSTDTQYF | TGTGCCAGCAGTCCCCCTAGCACAGATACGCAGTATTTT
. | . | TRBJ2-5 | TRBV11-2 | CASSLYSGQETQYF | TGTGCCAGCAGCTTATACAGCGGACAAGAGACCCAGTACTTC
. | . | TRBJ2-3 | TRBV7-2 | CASSLDPRTSTDTQYF | TGTGCCAGCAGCTTAGACCCGAGAACTAGCACAGATACGCAGTATTTT
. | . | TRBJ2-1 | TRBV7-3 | CASSLGSGQGLYNEQFF | TGTGCCAGCAGCTTAGGGTCTGGGCAGGGGTTATACAATGAGCAGTTCTTC
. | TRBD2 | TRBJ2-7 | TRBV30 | CAWSVALAGVEQYF | TGTGCCTGGAGTGTAGCGCTAGCGGGAGTGGAGCAGTACTTC
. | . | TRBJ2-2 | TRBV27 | CASSFAGLANTGELFF | TGTGCCAGCAGTTTTGCCGGACTCGCGAACACCGGGGAGCTGTTTTTT
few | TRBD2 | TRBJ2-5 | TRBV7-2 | CASSGREFKETQYF | TGTGCCAGCAGCGGGCGGGAGTTTAAAGAGACCCAGTACTTC
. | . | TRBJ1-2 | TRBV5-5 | CASSLGTVPGRDGYTF | TGTGCCAGCAGCTTGGGGACAGTCCCTGGCCGGGACGGCTACACCTTC